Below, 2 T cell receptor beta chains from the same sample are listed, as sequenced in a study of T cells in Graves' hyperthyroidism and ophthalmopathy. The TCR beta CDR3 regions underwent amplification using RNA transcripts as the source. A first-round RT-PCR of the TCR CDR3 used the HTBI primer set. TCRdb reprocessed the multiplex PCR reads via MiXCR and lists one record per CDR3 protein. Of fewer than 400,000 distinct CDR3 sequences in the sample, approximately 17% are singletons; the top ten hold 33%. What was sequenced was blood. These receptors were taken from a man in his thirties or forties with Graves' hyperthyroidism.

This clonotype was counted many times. The CDR3 region has the DNA TGTGCCAGCAGTAGAGACAGTCCTGGCTATGGCTACACCTTC. Amino acid sequence: CASSRDSPGYGYTF. The chain uses TRBV6-1 and TRBJ1-2; TRBD1 is a possible D gene (5 bases). Germline-derived CDR1 and CDR2 are MNHNS and SASEGT. Trimming removed 5 bases from V and 4 bases from J, with 14 bases in between. The CDR3 length is 14 residues.

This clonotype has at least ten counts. The DNA of the CDR3 is TGTGCCAGCAGTACAGGGGGTTGGAGCTACACCTTC. It codes for CASSTGGWSYTF. This chain joins TRBV12-3 or TRBV12-4 and TRBJ1-2; 8 nucleotides align to TRBD1. The CDR3 totals 12 residues. Trimming removed 5 bases from V and 9 bases from J; junction bases left unmatched: 5.